A single sample gave rise to the 21 T cell receptor beta chains below, sequenced in a study of early T cells in non-severe SARS-CoV-2 infection (dated by TCRdb to about 2021). The library relied on 5' RACE. The data were produced on a NextSeq 500. In-frame beta chains were kept once TCRdb had trimmed the public reads at Q25 with fastp and called clones with MiXCR. Duplicate CDR3 protein sequences are folded into a single record with the most common DNA and genes. For this sample there are some 52,000 distinct CDR3 sequences; around 7.5% appear just once. The top ten hold roughly a tenth of the sample. Material: whole blood. All receptors come from an adult who was a healthcare worker with PCR-confirmed SARS-CoV-2 infection or an uninfected control (not recorded which).

This clonotype was counted a few times. The V gene is TRBV18, the J gene TRBJ1-2; D gene ambiguous. V was shortened by 6 bases and J by 13 bases, with 15 bases between the two germline ends. The germline V gene has CDR1 KGHSH and CDR2 LQKENI. CDR3 length equals 11 residues. The CDR3 coding sequence is TGTGCCAGCTCCCACCCGGACGTACTCACCTTC. Its protein is CASSHPDVLTF.

This clonotype was seen repeatedly, ten times or more. The rearrangement joins TRBV9 to TRBJ2-3, with 8 bases aligning to TRBD1. This CDR3 region has 16 residues. The junction had 8 bases not matched to a gene; V was cut back by 4 bases and J by 1 base. Germline V gene sequence: CDR1 SGDLS, CDR2 YYNGEE. The CDR3 DNA is TGTGCCAGCAGCCCACGACAGGGGTCCCGCACAGATACGCAGTATTTT. It specifies CASSPRQGSRTDTQYF.

Many counts were recorded for this clonotype. The genes are TRBV11-2 and TRBJ1-5, with 10 bases aligning to TRBD1. The CDR3 extends over 16 amino acids. V lost 1 base, J lost 4 bases, and 4 bases stayed unmatched. Germline CDR1 SGHAT, CDR2 FQNNGV. The CDR3 DNA reads TGTGCCAGCAGCTTAGTACCGGGACAGGGGAATCAGCCCCAGCATTTT. It specifies CASSLVPGQGNQPQHF.

The chain joins TRBV9 to TRBJ2-7; TRBD1 matches at 10 bases. The V gene end was trimmed by 4 bases and the J gene end by 7 bases; junction bases not matched to a gene: 5. Per the germline V gene, CDR1 is SGDLS and CDR2 is YYNGEE. The CDR3 runs to 13 residues. CDR3 DNA: TGTGCCAGCAGCCCACGGACAGGGGGGGAGCAGTACTTC. Its protein is CASSPRTGGEQYF.

This clonotype was seen ten or more times. The chain couples TRBV27 to TRBJ1-5; a weak D match, TRBD1 (6 bases). Trimming stripped 2 bases from V and 11 bases from J, with 19 bases between. This CDR3 contains 15 residues. Looked up from germline, CDR1 is MNHEY and CDR2 is SMNVEV (reference sequence). CDR3 nucleotide sequence: TGTGCCAGCAGTTTAAGTGGGTCAGGGGAATTGGCCCAGCATTTT. The encoded protein is CASSLSGSGELAQHF.

There are many counts of this clonotype. The chain employs TRBV5-1 and TRBJ1-1, with D unresolved. Between the trimmed V and J ends, which lost 5 bases and 0 bases, there was a span of 5 bases. Germline assignment: CDR1 SGHRS and CDR2 YFSETQ. The CDR3 is 12 residues long. The CDR3 protein is CASRKMNTEAFF. In DNA, the CDR3 is TGCGCCAGCAGAAAAATGAACACTGAAGCTTTCTTT.

The chain combines TRBV6-2 or TRBV6-3 with TRBJ1-1; perhaps TRBD1 as D (5 bases). The V end was cut by 0 bases, the J end by 0 bases, with 11 bases between. Germline CDR1 reads MNHEY; CDR2 reads SVGEGT. This CDR3 has 16 amino acids. CDR3 protein: CASSYSARQMNTEAFF. For the CDR3, the DNA is TGTGCCAGCAGTTACTCCGCTAGACAGATGAACACTGAAGCTTTCTTT.

This clonotype was recorded at least ten times. This rearrangement joins TRBV28 to TRBJ2-5; either TRBD1 or TRBD2 may fit D (5 bases each). Germline CDR1 is MDHEN and CDR2 is SYDVKM. V was clipped by 4 bases and J by 3 bases, with 15 bases between them. This CDR3 region has 15 residues. The CDR3 sequence is CASSSTGTRKETQYF. The CDR3 DNA sequence: TGTGCCAGCAGTTCCACCGGGACGAGAAAAGAGACCCAGTACTTC.

This clonotype was observed a few times. This chain connects TRBV4-1 to TRBJ1-6, with a possible D match to TRBD1 (5 bases). Deletions cut 4 bases from V and 4 bases from J, with 14 bases between. Germline assignment: CDR1 MGHRA and CDR2 YSYEKL. The CDR3 consists of 16 residues. CDR3 DNA: TGCGCCAGCAGCCGAGTCGGGACGGATTATAATTCACCCCTCCACTTT. Encoded protein: CASSRVGTDYNSPLHF.

The chain is built from TRBV28 and TRBJ1-1, with 7 bases identical to TRBD1. Trimming took 2 bases from V and 12 from J; bases not matched to a gene: 3. Germline assignment: CDR1 MDHEN and CDR2 SYDVKM. CDR3 length: 11 amino acids. The CDR3 DNA sequence: TGTGCCAGCAGTTTAGAGGGGGCCCCTTTCTTT. Protein product: CASSLEGAPFF.

This clonotype was detected ten times or more. The chain employs TRBV28 and TRBJ1-1; D not certain. V was shortened by 3 bases and J by 2 bases, with 10 bases between the two germline ends. The V gene's germline CDR1 is MDHEN and CDR2 SYDVKM. The CDR3 spans 14 residues. This CDR3 is CASSFHGPNTEAFF. The CDR3 nucleotides read TGTGCCAGCAGTTTTCACGGGCCCAACACTGAAGCTTTCTTT.

There are a few counts of this clonotype. The chain recombines TRBV6-1 with TRBJ1-2; D remains ambiguous. V shed 0 bases and J shed 4 bases, with 9 bases lying between them. Looked up from germline, CDR1 is MNHNS and CDR2 is SASEGT. The CDR3 covers 14 residues. Written as DNA, the CDR3 is TGTGCCAGCAGTGAAGCGAGGCAGATCTATGGCTACACCTTC. It specifies CASSEARQIYGYTF.

This clonotype showed up just a few times. This chain joins TRBV6-1 and TRBJ2-2, with D possibly TRBD1 on 5 matching bases. Trimming removed 0 bases at V and 5 bases at J, with 10 bases between. Germline CDR1 MNHNS, CDR2 SASEGT. CDR3 size: 15 residues. The CDR3 coding sequence is TGTGCCAGCAGTGAAGCGGGGTCAGGGACCGGGGAGCTGTTTTTT. Its translation is CASSEAGSGTGELFF.

This clonotype was counted ten times or more. This sequence joins TRBV24-1 and TRBJ2-5; perhaps TRBD2 as D (6 bases). CDR3 length equals 14 residues. In germline, CDR1 is KGHDR, CDR2 SFDVKD. Trimming cost V 1 base and J 5 bases, with 10 bases left between them. The CDR3 nucleotides are TGTGCCACCAGTGATTTTCCTAGCGCGGAGACCCAGTACTTC. Protein product: CATSDFPSAETQYF.

In its sample, this clonotype was seen many times. The rearrangement links TRBV12-5 to TRBJ2-7; 7 nucleotides line up with TRBD1. Germline V gene data show CDR1 as LGHNT and CDR2 as FRNRAP. The J segment lost 0 bases and the V segment lost 1 base, leaving 3 bases of the junction unmatched. The CDR3 contains 15 residues. CDR3 protein: CASGLGRDSSYEQYF. In DNA form, the CDR3 reads TGTGCTAGTGGTTTGGGCCGGGACAGCTCCTACGAGCAGTACTTC.

The rearrangement joins TRBV25-1 to TRBJ1-1; TRBD1 is a possible D gene (6 bases). Germline V lookup: CDR1 MGHDK, CDR2 SYGVNS. CDR3 length equals 12 residues. With 2 bases removed from V and 11 bases from J, the gap between germline ends came to 12 bases. CDR3 in DNA: TGTGCCAGCAGTGAAGATGGGCAGGGGGCTTTCTTT. Translated: CASSEDGQGAFF.

The chain links TRBV5-1 to TRBJ1-4; 7 positions match TRBD1. The length of the CDR3 is 13 residues. The V gene's germline CDR1 is SGHRS and CDR2 YFSETQ. V lost 4 bases and J lost 7; bases outside the gene matches: 4. In DNA, the CDR3 is TGCGCCAGCAGCCAGGGGGGGAGTGAAAAACTGTTTTTT. Translation: CASSQGGSEKLFF.

This sequence joins TRBV20-1 and TRBJ2-7; 11 bases line up with TRBD1. The CDR3 length is 15 residues. The germline V gene has CDR1 DFQATT and CDR2 SNEGSKA (reference sequence). V was clipped by 1 base and J by 4 bases; unmatched bases: 6. CDR3 coding DNA: TGCAGTGCTAGAGGGTCGGACAGGGGGCAATACGAGCAGTACTTC. Translation: CSARGSDRGQYEQYF.

This clonotype was picked up a small number of times. The gene calls are TRBV29-1 and TRBJ2-3; 9 bases map to TRBD1. V trimming: 7 bases; J trimming: 4 bases; junction bases outside the gene matches: 6. The CDR3 is 13 residues long. From germline, CDR1 is SQVTM and CDR2 ANQGSEA. DNA of the CDR3: TGCAGCGCCAGGGGACAGGGCCCAGATACGCAGTATTTT. Its translation is CSARGQGPDTQYF.

This clonotype showed up many times. The gene calls are TRBV18 and TRBJ1-1; TRBD1 might be the D (5 bases). The germline CDR1 and CDR2 sequences are KGHSH and LQKENI. Trimming took 1 base from V and 5 from J, leaving 17 bases between them. The CDR3 extends over 16 amino acids. The CDR3 loop reads CASSPLAGMFSTEAFF. The CDR3 DNA is TGTGCCAGCTCACCACTGGCAGGGATGTTTTCAACTGAAGCTTTCTTT.

A few counts support this clonotype. At one end the junction does not follow the germline gene, possibly because of a read error. The chain recombines TRBV12-3 or TRBV12-4 with TRBJ1-3; D ambiguous. The CDR3 is made up of 15 amino acids. CDR3 in DNA: TGTGCCAACAGTTTAGAAGGGAGCTCTGGAAACACCATATATTTT. The encoded protein is CANSLEGSSGNTIYF.